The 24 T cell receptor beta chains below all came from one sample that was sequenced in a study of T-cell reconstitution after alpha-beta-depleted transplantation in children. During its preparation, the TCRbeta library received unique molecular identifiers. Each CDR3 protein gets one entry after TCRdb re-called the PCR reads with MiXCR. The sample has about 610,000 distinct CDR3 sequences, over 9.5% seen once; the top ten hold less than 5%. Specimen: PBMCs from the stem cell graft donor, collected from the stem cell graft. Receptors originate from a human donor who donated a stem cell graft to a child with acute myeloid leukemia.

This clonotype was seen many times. The CDR3 reads CASSVDGGRNEQFF. CDR3 DNA sequence: TGTGCCAGCAGCGTCGACGGGGGCCGGAATGAGCAGTTCTTC. The V and J genes are TRBV2 and TRBJ2-1; TRBD1 or TRBD2 may be the D gene (6 bases each). Germline assignment: CDR1 SNHLY and CDR2 FYNNEI. Trimming left V 6 bases short and J 7 bases short, with 16 bases between. The CDR3 has 14 residues.

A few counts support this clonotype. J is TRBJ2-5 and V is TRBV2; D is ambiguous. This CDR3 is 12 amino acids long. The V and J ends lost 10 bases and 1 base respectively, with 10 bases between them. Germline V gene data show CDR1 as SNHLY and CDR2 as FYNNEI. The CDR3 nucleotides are TGTGCCACCTCAACCATCCAAGAGACCCAGTACTTC. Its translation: CATSTIQETQYF.

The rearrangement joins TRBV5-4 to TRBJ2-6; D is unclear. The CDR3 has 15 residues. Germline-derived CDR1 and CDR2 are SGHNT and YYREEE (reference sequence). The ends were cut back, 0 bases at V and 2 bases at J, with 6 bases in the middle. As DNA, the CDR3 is TGTGCCAGCAGCTTGGGGCTGACTGGGGCCAACGTCCTGACTTTC. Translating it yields CASSLGLTGANVLTF.

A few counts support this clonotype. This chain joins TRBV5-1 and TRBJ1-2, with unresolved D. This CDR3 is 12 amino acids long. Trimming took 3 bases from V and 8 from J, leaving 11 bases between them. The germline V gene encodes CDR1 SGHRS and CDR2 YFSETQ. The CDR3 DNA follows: TGCGCCAGCAGCTGGGAAGGGAACGGCTACACCTTC. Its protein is CASSWEGNGYTF.

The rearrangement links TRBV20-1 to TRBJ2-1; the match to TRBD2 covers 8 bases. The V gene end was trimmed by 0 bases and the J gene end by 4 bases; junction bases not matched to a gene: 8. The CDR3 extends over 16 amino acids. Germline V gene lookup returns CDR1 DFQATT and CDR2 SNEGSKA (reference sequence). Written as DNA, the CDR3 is TGCAGTGCTAGAGATATGCGGGCTAGCGGGTACAATGAGCAGTTCTTC. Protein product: CSARDMRASGYNEQFF.

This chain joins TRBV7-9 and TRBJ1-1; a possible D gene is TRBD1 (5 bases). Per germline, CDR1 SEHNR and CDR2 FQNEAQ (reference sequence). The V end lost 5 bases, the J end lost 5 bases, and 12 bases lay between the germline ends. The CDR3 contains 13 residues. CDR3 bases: TGTGCCAGCAGCCGAACGGGGGAAACTGAAGCTTTCTTT. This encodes CASSRTGETEAFF.

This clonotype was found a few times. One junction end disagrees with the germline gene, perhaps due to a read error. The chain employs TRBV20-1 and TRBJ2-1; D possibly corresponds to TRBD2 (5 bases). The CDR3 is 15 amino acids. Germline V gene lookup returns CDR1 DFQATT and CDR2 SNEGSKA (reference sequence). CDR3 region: CSAREASISYNEQFF. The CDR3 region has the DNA TGCAGTGCGAGAGAGGCTAGCATATCCTACAATGAGCAGTTCTTC.

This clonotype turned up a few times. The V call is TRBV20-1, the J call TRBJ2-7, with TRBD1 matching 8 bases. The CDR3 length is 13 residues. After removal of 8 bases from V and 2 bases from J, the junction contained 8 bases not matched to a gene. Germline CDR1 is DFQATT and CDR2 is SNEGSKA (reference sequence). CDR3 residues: CSTGQGGPYEQYF. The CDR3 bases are TGCAGTACAGGACAGGGTGGCCCCTACGAGCAGTACTTC.

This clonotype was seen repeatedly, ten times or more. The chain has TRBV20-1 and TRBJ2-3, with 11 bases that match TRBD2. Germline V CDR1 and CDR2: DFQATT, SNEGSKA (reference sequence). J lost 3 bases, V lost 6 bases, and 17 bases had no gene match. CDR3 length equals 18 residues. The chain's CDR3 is CSARSWTSGLRNTDTQYF. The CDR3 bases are TGCAGTGCCCGGAGTTGGACTAGCGGGCTCCGGAATACAGATACGCAGTATTTT.

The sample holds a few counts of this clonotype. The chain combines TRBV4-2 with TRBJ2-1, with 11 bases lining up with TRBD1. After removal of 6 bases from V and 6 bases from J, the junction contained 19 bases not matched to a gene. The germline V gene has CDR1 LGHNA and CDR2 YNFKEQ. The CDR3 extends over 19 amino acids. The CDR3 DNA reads TGTGCCAGCAGGATCGGGACAGGGGGGGCCCAAATATTTCGCAATGAGCAGTTCTTC. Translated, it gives CASRIGTGGAQIFRNEQFF.

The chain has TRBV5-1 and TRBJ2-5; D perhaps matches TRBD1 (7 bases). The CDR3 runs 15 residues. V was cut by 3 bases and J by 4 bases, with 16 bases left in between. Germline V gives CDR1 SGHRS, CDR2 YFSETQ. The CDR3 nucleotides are TGCGCCAGCAGCTCGTCAGGGGGACTTGGAGAGACCCAGTACTTC. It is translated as CASSSSGGLGETQYF.

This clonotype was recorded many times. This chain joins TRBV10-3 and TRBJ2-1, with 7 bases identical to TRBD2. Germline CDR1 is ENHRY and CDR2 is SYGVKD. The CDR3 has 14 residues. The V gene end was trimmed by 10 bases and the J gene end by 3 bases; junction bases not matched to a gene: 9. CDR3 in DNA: TGTGCCACCTATCCCGGGACTAACTACAATGAGCAGTTCTTC. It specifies CATYPGTNYNEQFF.

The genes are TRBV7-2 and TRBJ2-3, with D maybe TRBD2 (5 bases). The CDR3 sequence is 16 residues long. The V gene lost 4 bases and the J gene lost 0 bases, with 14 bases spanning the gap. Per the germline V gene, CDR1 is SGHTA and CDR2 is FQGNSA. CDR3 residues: CASSSLGRASTDTQYF. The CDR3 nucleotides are TGTGCCAGCAGCTCCCTTGGGCGGGCAAGCACAGATACGCAGTATTTT.

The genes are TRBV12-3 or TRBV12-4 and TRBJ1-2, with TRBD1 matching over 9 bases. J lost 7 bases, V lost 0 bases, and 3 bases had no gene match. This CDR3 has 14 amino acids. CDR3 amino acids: CASSLAGTGFGYTF. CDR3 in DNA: TGTGCCAGCAGTTTAGCCGGGACAGGGTTTGGCTACACCTTC.

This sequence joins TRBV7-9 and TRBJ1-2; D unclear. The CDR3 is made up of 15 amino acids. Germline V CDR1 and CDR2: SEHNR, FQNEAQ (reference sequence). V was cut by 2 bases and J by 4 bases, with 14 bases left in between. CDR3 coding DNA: TGTGCCAGCAGCTTAACCCGGAGTCGGGGCTATGGCTACACCTTC. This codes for CASSLTRSRGYGYTF. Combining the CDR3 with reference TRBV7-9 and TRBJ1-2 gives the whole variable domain DTGVSQNPRHKITKRGQNVTFRCDPISEHNRLYWYRQTLGQGPEFLTYFQNEAQLEKSRLLSDRFSAERPKGSFSTLEIQRTEQGDSAMYLCASSLTRSRGYGYTFGSGTRLTVV.

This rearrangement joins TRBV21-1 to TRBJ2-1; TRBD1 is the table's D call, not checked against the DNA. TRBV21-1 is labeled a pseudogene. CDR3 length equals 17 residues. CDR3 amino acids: CASSKVWGPRRDNEQFF. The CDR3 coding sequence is TGTGCCAGCAGCAAAGTCTGGGGACCCAGACGGGACAATGAGCAGTTCTTC.

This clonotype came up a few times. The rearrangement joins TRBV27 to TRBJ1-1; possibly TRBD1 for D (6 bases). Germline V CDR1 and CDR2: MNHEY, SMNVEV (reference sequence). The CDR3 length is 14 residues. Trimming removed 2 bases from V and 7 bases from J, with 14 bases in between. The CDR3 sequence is CASSLTGMSDEAFF. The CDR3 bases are TGTGCCAGCAGTTTAACAGGGATGTCCGATGAAGCTTTCTTT.

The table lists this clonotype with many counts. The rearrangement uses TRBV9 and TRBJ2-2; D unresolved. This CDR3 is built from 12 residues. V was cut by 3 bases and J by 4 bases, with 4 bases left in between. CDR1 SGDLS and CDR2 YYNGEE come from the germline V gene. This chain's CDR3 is CASSEVTGELFF. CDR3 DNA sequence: TGTGCCAGCAGCGAGGTCACCGGGGAGCTGTTTTTT.

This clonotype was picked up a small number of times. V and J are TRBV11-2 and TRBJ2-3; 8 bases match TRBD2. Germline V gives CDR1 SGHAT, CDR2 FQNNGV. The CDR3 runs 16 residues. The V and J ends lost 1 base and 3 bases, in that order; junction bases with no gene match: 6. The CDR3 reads CASSLARSGSTDTQYF. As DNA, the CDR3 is TGTGCCAGCAGCTTAGCAAGGAGCGGGAGTACAGATACGCAGTATTTT. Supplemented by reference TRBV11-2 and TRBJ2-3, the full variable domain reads EAGVAQSPRYKIIEKRQSVAFWCNPISGHATLYWYQQILGQGPKLLIQFQNNGVVDDSQLPKDRFSAERLKGVDSTLKIQPAKLEDSAVYLCASSLARSGSTDTQYFGPGTRLTVL.

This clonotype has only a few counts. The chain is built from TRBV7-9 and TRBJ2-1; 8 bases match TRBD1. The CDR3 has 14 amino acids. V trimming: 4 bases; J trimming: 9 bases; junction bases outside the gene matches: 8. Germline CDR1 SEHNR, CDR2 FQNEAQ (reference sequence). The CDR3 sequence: CASSSGTGWLEQFF. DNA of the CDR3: TGTGCCAGCAGCTCCGGGACAGGTTGGCTTGAGCAGTTCTTC.

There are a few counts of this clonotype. The CDR3 DNA sequence: TGTGCCAGCAGCTTTGGGGGAGAAGCGGGAGGGAATGAGCAGTTCTTC. It is translated as CASSFGGEAGGNEQFF. This chain connects TRBV7-2 to TRBJ2-1; 10 nucleotides match TRBD2. The CDR3 is 16 amino acids. Germline loops: CDR1 SGHTA, CDR2 FQGNSA. After removal of 3 bases from V and 7 bases from J, the junction contained 9 bases not matched to a gene.

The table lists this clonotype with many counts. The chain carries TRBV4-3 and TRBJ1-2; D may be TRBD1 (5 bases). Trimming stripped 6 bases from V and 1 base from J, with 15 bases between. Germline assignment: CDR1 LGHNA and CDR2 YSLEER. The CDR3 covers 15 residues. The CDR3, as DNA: TGCGCCAGCAGGATGGGGGGAGGGAGTAACTATGGCTACACCTTC. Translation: CASRMGGGSNYGYTF.

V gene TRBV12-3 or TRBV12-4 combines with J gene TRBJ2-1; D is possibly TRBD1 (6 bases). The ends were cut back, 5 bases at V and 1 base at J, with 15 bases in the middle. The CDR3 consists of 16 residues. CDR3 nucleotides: TGTGCCAGCAGTCCCTCCCGGGACAATTCCTACAATGAGCAGTTCTTC. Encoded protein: CASSPSRDNSYNEQFF.

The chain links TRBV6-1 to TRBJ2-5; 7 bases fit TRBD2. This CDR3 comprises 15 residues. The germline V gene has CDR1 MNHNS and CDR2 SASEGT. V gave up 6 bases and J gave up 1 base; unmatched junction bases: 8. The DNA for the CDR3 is TGTGCCAGCAGGTGGGGTAGCGGGCCCCAAGAGACCCAGTACTTC. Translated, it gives CASRWGSGPQETQYF.